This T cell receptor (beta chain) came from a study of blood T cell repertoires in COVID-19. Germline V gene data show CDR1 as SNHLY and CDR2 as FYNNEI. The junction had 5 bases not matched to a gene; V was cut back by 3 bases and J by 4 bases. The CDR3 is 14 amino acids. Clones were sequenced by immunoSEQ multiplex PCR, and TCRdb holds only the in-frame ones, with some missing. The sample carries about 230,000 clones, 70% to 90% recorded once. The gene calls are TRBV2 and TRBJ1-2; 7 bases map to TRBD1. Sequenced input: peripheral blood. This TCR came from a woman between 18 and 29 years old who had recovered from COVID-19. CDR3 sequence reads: CASSETRDSYGYTF. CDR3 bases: TGTGCCAGCAGTGAGACCCGGGACAGCTATGGCTACACCTTC.